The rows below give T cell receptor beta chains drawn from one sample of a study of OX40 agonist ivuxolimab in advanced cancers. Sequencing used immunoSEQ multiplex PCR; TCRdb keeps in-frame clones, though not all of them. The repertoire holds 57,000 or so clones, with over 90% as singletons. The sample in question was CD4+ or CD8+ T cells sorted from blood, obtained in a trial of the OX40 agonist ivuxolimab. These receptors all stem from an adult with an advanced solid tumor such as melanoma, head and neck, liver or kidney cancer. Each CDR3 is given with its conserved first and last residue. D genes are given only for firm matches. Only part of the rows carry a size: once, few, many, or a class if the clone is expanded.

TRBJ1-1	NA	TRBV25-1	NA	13	CASSTGGPTEAFF	TGTGCCAGCAGTACTGGGGGACCCACTGAAGCTTTCTTT
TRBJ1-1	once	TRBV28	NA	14	CASSLRQGNTEAFF	TGTGCCAGCAGTTTACGGCAGGGGAACACTGAAGCTTTCTTT
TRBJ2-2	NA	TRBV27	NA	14	CASSLLSGTGELFF	TGTGCCAGCAGTTTATTATCAGGAACCGGGGAGCTGTTTTTT
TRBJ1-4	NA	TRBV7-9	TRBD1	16	CASSLGGTGATEVLFF	TGTGCCAGCAGCTTAGGAGGGACAGGGGCCACCGAAGTGCTGTTTTTT
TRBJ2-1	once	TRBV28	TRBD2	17	CASSFLFGGSSYNEQFF	TGTGCCAGCAGTTTCCTTTTTGGCGGGAGCTCCTACAATGAGCAGTTCTTC
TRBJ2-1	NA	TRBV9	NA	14	CASSVVGGENEQFF	TGTGCCAGCAGCGTAGTAGGCGGTGAAAATGAGCAGTTCTTC
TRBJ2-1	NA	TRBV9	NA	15	CASSVEAPSYNEQFF	TGTGCCAGCAGCGTAGAAGCACCTTCCTACAATGAGCAGTTCTTC
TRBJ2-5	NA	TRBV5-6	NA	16	CASSLVANRGEETQYF	TGTGCCAGCAGCTTGGTTGCCAATCGGGGAGAAGAGACCCAGTACTTC
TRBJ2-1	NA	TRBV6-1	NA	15	CASRGQGPLLNEQFF	TGTGCCAGCAGAGGTCAGGGGCCCCTATTAAATGAGCAGTTCTTC
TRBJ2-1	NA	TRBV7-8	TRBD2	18	CASSLVPGTRRVSGEQFF	TGTGCCAGCAGCCTAGTCCCCGGGACTAGGAGGGTCTCGGGAGAGCAGTTCTTC
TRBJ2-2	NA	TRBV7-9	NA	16	CASSRTGQGMAGELFF	TGTGCCAGCAGCCGTACGGGTCAGGGGATGGCCGGGGAGCTGTTTTTT
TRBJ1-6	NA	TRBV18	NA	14	CASSPPAADSPLHF	TGTGCCAGCTCACCACCGGCGGCGGATTCACCCCTCCACTTT
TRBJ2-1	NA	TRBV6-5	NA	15	CASSYVGGGYNEQFF	TGTGCCAGCAGTTACGTAGGAGGGGGCTACAATGAGCAGTTCTTC
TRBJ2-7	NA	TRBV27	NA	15	CASSLIGGVSYEQYF	TGTGCCAGCAGTTTGATTGGAGGGGTCTCCTACGAGCAGTACTTC
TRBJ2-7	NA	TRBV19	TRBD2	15	CASSVSGRASYEQYF	TGTGCCAGTAGTGTTAGCGGGAGGGCCTCCTACGAGCAGTACTTC
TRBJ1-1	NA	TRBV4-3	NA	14	CASSQTGQYTEAFF	TGCGCCAGCAGCCAAACCGGACAGTACACTGAAGCTTTCTTT
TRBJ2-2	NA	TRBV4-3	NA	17	CASSQVGRRSNTGELFF	TGCGCCAGCAGCCAAGTAGGTCGCAGGTCGAACACCGGGGAGCTGTTTTTT
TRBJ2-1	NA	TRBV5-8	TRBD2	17	CASSLGLAGVAYNEQFF	TGTGCCAGCAGCTTAGGGCTAGCGGGAGTTGCCTACAATGAGCAGTTCTTC
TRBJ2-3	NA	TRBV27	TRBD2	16	CASSLTLAGVTDTQYF	TGTGCCAGCAGTTTAACGCTAGCGGGGGTCACAGATACGCAGTATTTT
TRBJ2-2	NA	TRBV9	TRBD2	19	CASSVPIMGSGREAGELFF	TGTGCCAGCAGCGTACCCATTATGGGGAGCGGGAGAGAGGCCGGGGAGCTGTTTTTT
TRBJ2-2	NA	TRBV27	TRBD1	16	CASSDRQGPPNGELFF	TGTGCCAGCAGTGATCGACAGGGGCCCCCGAACGGGGAGCTGTTTTTT
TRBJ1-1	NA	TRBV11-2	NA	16	CASSGPRHQLNTEAFF	TGTGCCAGCAGCGGGCCGAGGCACCAACTAAACACTGAAGCTTTCTTT
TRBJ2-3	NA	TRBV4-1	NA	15	CASSHLVGGTDTQYF	TGCGCCAGCAGCCACCTTGTGGGAGGCACAGATACGCAGTATTTT
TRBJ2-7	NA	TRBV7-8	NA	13	CASSLGPSYEQYF	TGTGCCAGCAGCTTAGGACCTTCCTACGAGCAGTACTTC
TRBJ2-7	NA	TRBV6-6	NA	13	CASSSWGSYEQYF	TGTGCCAGCAGCTCCTGGGGTAGCTACGAGCAGTACTTC
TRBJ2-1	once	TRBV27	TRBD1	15	CASSPGTVQYNEQFF	TGTGCCAGCAGCCCTGGGACAGTACAATACAATGAGCAGTTCTTC
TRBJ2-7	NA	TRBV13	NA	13	CASSLAGPYEQYF	TGTGCCAGCAGCTTAGCGGGCCCCTACGAGCAGTACTTC
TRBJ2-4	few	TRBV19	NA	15	CASKGTRQGENIQYF	TGTGCCAGTAAAGGGACACGCCAAGGGGAGAACATTCAGTACTTC
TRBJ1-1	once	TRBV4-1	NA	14	CASSQEESFTEAFF	TGCGCCAGCAGCCAAGAGGAGTCGTTCACTGAAGCTTTCTTT
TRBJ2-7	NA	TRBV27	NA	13	CASSLSDSYEQYF	TGTGCCAGCAGTTTGAGTGACTCCTACGAGCAGTACTTC
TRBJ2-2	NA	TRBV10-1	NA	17	CASSESRVDSNTGELFF	TGCGCCAGCAGTGAGTCGAGAGTGGACAGTAACACCGGGGAGCTGTTTTTT
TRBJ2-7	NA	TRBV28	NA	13	CASNPTGSYEQYF	TGTGCCAGCAACCCGACAGGCTCCTACGAGCAGTACTTC
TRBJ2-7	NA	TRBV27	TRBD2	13	CASSLQRDYEQYF	TGTGCCAGCAGTTTGCAGCGGGACTACGAGCAGTACTTC
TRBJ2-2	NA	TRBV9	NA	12	CASSVRPGELFF	TGTGCCAGCAGCGTAAGGCCCGGGGAGCTGTTTTTT
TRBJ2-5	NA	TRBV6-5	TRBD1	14	CASSYRGRQETQYF	TGTGCCAGCAGTTACAGGGGGCGCCAAGAGACCCAGTACTTC
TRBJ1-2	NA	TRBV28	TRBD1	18	CASSLSVEGGQGNYGYTF	TGTGCCAGCAGTTTATCGGTCGAGGGGGGACAGGGAAACTATGGCTACACCTTC
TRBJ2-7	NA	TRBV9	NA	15	CASSETGQPSYEQYF	TGTGCCAGCAGCGAAACCGGGCAGCCCTCCTACGAGCAGTACTTC
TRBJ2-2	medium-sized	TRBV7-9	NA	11	CASSFTGELFF	TGTGCCAGCAGCTTCACCGGGGAGCTGTTTTTT
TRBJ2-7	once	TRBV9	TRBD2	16	CASSVTSGSHSYEQYF	TGTGCCAGCAGCGTAACTAGCGGGTCCCACTCCTACGAGCAGTACTTC
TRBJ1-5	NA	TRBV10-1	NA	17	CASSLYMTAMGNQPQHF	TGCGCCAGCAGTTTATATATGACAGCGATGGGCAATCAGCCCCAGCATTTT
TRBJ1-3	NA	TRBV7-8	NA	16	CASSPLFGTSGNTIYF	TGTGCCAGCAGCCCCCTTTTCGGGACATCCGGAAACACCATATATTTT
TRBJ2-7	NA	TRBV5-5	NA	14	CASSLGGSSYEQYF	TGTGCCAGCAGCTTGGGTGGCAGCTCCTACGAGCAGTACTTC
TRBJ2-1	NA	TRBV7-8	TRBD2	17	CASSSPGLAGGKNEQFF	TGTGCCAGCAGCTCGCCGGGACTAGCGGGAGGAAAGAATGAGCAGTTCTTC
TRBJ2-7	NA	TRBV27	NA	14	CASSLWGALGEQYF	TGTGCCAGCAGTTTGTGGGGGGCCCTCGGCGAGCAGTACTTC
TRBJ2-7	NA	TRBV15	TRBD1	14	CATSSRTGGYEQYF	TGTGCCACCAGCAGTCGGACAGGGGGCTACGAGCAGTACTTC
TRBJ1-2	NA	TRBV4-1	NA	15	CASSQARGRGYGYTF	TGCGCCAGCAGCCAAGCCCGGGGGAGAGGCTATGGCTACACCTTC
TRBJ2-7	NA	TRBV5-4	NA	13	CASSLSPPYEQYF	TGTGCCAGCAGCTTGAGCCCGCCCTACGAGCAGTACTTC
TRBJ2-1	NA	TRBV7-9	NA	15	CASSLETSSYNEAFF	TGTGCCAGCAGCTTGGAAACGAGCTCCTACAATGAAGCGTTCTTC